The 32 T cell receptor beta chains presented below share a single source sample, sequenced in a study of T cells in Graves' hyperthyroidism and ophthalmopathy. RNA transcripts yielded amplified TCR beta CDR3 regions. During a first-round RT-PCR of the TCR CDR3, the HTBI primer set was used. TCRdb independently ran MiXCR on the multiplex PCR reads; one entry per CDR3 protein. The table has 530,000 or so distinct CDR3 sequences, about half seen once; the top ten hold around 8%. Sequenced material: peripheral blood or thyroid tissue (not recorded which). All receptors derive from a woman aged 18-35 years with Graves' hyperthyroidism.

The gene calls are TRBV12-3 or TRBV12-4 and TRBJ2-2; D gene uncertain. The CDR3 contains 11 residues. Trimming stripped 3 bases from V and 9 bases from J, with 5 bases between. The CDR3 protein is CASSFGRELFF. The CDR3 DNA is TGTGCCAGCAGTTTCGGCAGGGAGCTGTTTTTT.

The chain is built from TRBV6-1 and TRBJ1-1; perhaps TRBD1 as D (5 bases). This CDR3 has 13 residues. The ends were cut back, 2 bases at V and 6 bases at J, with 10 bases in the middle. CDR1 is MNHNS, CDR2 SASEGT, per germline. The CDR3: CASSERGIPEAFF. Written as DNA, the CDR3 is TGTGCCAGCAGTGAAAGGGGTATCCCTGAAGCTTTCTTT.

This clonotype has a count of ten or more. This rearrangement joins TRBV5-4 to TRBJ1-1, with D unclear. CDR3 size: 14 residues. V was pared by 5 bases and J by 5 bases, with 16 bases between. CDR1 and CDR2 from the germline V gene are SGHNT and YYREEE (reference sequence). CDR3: CASRFVEGGTEAFF. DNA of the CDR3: TGTGCCAGCAGGTTTGTGGAGGGAGGGACTGAAGCTTTCTTT.

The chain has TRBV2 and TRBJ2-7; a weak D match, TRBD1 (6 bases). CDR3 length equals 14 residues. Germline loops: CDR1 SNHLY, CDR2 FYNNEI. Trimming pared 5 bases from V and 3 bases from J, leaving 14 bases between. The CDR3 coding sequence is TGTGCCAGCAGTAAACAGGGTATGTTCTACGAGCAGTACTTC. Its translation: CASSKQGMFYEQYF.

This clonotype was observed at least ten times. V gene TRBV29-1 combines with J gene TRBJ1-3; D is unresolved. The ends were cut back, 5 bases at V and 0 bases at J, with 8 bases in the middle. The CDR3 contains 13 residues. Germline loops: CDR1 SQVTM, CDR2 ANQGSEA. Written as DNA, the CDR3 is TGCAGCGTTCAAGGTCTCTCTGGAAACACCATATATTTT. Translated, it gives CSVQGLSGNTIYF.

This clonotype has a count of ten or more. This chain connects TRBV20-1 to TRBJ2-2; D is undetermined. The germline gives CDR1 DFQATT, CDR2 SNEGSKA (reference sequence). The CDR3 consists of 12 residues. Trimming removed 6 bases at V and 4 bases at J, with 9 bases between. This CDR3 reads CSAEATTGELFF. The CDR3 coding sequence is TGCAGTGCAGAAGCCACCACCGGGGAGCTGTTTTTT.

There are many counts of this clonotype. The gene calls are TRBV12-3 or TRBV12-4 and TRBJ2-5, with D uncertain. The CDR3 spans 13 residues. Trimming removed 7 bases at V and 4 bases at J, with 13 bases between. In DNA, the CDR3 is TGTGCCAGCATCGCGTACAGAGGAGAGACCCAGTACTTC. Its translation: CASIAYRGETQYF.

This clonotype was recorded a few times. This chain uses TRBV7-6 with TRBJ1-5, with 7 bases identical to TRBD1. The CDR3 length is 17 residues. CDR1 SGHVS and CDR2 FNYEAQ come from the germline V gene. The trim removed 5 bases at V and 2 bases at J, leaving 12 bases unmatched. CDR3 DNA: TGTGCCAGCAGCAAATGGGAGGGTACAGGGGGCAATCAGCCCCAGCATTTT. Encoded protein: CASSKWEGTGGNQPQHF.

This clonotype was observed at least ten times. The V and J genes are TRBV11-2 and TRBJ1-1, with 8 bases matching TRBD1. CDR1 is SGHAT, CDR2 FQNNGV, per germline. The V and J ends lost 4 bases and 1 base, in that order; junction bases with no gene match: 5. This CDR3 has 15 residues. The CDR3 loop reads CASSWSGTGNTEAFF. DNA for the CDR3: TGTGCCAGCAGCTGGAGTGGGACAGGGAACACTGAAGCTTTCTTT. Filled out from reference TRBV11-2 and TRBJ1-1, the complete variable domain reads EAGVAQSPRYKIIEKRQSVAFWCNPISGHATLYWYQQILGQGPKLLIQFQNNGVVDDSQLPKDRFSAERLKGVDSTLKIQPAKLEDSAVYLCASSWSGTGNTEAFFGQGTRLTVV.

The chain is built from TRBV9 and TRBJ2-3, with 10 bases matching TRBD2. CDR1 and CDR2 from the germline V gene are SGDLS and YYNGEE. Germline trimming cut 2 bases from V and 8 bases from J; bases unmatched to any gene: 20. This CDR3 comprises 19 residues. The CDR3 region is CASSVSTGQKREGRATQYF. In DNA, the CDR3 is TGTGCCAGCAGCGTGTCGACCGGCCAAAAGCGGGAGGGAAGGGCTACGCAGTATTTT.

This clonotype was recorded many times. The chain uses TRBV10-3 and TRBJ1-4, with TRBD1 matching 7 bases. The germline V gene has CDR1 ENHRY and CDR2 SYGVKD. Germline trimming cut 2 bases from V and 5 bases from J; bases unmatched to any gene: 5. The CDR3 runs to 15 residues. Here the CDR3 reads CAISEEGTANEKLFF. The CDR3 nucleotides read TGTGCCATCAGTGAGGAGGGGACAGCGAATGAAAAACTGTTTTTT.

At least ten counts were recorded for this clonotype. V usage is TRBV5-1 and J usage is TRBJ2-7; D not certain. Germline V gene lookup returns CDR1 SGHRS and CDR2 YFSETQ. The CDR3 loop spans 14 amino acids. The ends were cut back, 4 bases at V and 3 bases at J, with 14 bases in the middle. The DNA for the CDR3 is TGCGCCAGCAGCAGAGGTGGAGTTGGCTACGAGCAGTACTTC. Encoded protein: CASSRGGVGYEQYF.

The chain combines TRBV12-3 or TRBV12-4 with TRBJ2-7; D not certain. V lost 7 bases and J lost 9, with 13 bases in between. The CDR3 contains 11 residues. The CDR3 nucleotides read TGTGCCAGCACCCTCGGCATAGCGCAGTACTTC. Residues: CASTLGIAQYF.

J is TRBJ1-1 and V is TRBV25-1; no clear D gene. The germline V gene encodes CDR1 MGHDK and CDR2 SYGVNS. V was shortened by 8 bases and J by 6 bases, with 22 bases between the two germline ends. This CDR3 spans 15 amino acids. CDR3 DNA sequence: TGTGCCAGCTCACCACCGGAGGTCCGAAGCCCTGAAGCTTTCTTT. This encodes CASSPPEVRSPEAFF.

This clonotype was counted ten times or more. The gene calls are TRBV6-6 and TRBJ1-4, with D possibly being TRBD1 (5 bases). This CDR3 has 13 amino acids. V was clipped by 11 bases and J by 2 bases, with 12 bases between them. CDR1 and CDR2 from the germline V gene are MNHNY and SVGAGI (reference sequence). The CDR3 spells CASREATNEKLFF. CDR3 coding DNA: TGTGCCTCCAGGGAGGCCACTAATGAAAAACTGTTTTTT.

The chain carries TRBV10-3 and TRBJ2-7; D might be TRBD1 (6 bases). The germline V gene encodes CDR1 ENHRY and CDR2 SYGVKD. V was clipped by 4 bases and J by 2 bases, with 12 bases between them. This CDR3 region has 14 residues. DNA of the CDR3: TGTGCCATCAGTGCCACAGGGCAACCCTACGAGCAGTACTTC. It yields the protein CAISATGQPYEQYF.

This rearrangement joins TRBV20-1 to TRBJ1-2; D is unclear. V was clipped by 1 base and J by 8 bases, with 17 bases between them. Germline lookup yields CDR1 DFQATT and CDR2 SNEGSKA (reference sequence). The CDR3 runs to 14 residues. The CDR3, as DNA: TGCAGTGCTAGAGTCGAGGGATCCCGGGGAGGCTACACCTTC. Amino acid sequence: CSARVEGSRGGYTF.

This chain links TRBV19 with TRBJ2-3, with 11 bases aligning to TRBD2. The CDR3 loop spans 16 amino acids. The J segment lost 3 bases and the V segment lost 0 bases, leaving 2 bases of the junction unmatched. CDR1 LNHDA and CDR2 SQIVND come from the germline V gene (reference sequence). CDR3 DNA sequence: TGTGCCAGTAGTATAGAGCCTAGCGGGAGGACAGATACGCAGTATTTT. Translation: CASSIEPSGRTDTQYF.

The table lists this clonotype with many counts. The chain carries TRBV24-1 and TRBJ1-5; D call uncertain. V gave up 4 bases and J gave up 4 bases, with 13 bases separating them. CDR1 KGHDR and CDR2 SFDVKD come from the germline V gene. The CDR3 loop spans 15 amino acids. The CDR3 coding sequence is TGTGCCACCAGTGACAATGACGGACCTAATCAGCCCCAGCATTTT. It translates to CATSDNDGPNQPQHF.

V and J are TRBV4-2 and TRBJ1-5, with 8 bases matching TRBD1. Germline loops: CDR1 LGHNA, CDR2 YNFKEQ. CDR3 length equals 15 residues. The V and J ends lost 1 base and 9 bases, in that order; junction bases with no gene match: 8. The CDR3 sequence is CASSQVAQGTGPQHF. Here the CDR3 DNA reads TGTGCCAGCAGCCAAGTAGCGCAGGGGACAGGGCCCCAGCATTTT.

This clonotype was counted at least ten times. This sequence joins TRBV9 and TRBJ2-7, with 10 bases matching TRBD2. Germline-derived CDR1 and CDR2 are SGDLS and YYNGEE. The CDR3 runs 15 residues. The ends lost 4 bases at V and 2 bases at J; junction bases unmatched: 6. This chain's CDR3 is CASSPSLAGAYEQYF. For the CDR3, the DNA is TGTGCCAGCAGCCCTTCTCTAGCGGGGGCCTACGAGCAGTACTTC.

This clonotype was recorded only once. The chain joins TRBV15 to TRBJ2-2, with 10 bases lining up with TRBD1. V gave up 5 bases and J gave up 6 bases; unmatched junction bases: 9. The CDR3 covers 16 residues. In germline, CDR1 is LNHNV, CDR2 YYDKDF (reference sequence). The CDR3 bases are TGTGCCACCAGCCTGCGGACAGGGGGGATCCCCGGGGAGCTGTTTTTT. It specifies CATSLRTGGIPGELFF.

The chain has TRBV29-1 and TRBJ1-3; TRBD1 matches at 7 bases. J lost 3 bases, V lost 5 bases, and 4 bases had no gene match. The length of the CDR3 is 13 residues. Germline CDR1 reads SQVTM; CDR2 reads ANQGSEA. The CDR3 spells CSVRAGGGNTIYF. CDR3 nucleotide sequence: TGCAGCGTTAGGGCAGGGGGTGGAAACACCATATATTTT.

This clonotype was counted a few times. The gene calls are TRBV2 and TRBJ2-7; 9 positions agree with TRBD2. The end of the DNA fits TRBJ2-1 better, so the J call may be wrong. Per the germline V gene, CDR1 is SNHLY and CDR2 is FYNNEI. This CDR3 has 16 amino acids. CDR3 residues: CASTVTPSGASYEQFF. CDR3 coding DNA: TGTGCCAGCACCGTAACGCCTAGCGGGGCCTCCTATGAGCAGTTCTTC.

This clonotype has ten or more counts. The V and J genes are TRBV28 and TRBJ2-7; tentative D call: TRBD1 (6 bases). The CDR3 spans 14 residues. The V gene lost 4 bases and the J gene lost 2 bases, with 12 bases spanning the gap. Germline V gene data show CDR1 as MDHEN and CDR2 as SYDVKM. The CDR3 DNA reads TGTGCCAGCAGTTCCCCCGGGACAACCTACGAGCAGTACTTC. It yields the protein CASSSPGTTYEQYF.

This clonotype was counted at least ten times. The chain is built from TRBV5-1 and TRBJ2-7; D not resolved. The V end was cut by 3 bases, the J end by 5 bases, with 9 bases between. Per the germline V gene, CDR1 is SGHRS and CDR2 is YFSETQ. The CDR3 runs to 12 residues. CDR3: CASSYAGNEQYF. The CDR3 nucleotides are TGCGCCAGCAGCTATGCAGGTAACGAGCAGTACTTC.

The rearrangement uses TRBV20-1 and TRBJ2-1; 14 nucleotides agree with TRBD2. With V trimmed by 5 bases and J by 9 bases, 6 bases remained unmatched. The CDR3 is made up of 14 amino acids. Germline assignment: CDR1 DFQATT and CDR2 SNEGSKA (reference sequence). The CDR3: CSAPPGLAGVEQFF. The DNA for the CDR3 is TGCAGTGCTCCTCCGGGACTAGCGGGAGTTGAGCAGTTCTTC.

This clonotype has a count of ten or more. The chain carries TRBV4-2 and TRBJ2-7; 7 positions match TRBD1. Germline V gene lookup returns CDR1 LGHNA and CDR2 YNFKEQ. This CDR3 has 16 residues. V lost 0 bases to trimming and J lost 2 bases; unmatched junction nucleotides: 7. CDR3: CASSQDWRQGPYEQYF. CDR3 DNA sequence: TGTGCCAGCAGCCAAGATTGGAGACAGGGTCCCTACGAGCAGTACTTC.

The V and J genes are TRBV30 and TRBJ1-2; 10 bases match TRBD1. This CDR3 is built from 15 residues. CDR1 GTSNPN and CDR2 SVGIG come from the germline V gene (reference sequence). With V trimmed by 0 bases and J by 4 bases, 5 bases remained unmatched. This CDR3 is CAWSVLRDRGYGYTF. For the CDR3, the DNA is TGTGCCTGGAGTGTACTGAGGGACAGGGGCTATGGCTACACCTTC.

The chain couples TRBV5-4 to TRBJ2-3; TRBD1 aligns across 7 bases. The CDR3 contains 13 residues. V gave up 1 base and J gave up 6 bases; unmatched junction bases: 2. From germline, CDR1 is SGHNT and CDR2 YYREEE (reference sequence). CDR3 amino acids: CASSLTGEDTQYF. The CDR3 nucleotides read TGTGCCAGCAGCTTGACAGGGGAGGATACGCAGTATTTT.

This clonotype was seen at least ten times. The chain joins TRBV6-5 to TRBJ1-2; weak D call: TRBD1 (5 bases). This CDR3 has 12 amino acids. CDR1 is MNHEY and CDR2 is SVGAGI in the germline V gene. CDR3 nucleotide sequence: TGTGCTTCGGGACGTCGGGACTATGGCTACACCTTC. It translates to CASGRRDYGYTF.

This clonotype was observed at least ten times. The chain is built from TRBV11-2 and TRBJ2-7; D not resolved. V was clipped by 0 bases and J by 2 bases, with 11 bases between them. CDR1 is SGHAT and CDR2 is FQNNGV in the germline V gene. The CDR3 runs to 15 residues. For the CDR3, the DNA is TGTGCCAGCAGCTTAGAACACCTTTTGGCCTACGAGCAGTACTTC. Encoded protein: CASSLEHLLAYEQYF.